This section outlines one T cell receptor (beta chain) sequence together with its context. The antigen remains undetermined. The authors made TCR beta cDNA from around 500 ng total RNA with a constant-region primer. Researchers made the TCR beta libraries by running three nested multiplex PCR rounds with slightly modified ARM-PCR. A C-beta reverse primer and TRBV1-TRBV30 forward primers served in each of the first two PCR rounds, at about 10 cycles apiece. Each CDR3 protein gets one entry after TCRdb re-called the multiplex PCR reads with MiXCR. The data contain tens of thousands of distinct CDR3 sequences, roughly 77% of them singletons. This sample stems from a study of tumor-infiltrating lymphocytes in primary liver carcinoma. CDR1 is MNHEY and CDR2 is SVGAGI in the germline V gene. Trimming removed 2 bases at V and 7 bases at J, with 12 bases between. The CDR3 sequence is 13 residues long. Broader study findings: When set against blood, tumors had a significantly higher top-250-clone fraction (p = 0.039).

Taking 20-30 mg of unsorted bulk tissue, the authors co-extracted RNA and DNA. The sample taken for sequencing was liver tumor tissue from sampling region 3. Noted subset: tumor region T3, left-lateral pole. This TCR was recovered from a middle-aged man with primary liver carcinoma and hepatitis B virus infection. The genes are TRBV6-5 and TRBJ2-7; the D gene is possibly TRBD2 (5 bases). The DNA of the CDR3 is TGTGCCAGCAGTTACACAAGGGAGAATGAGCAGTACTTC. Its protein product is CASSYTRENEQYF.